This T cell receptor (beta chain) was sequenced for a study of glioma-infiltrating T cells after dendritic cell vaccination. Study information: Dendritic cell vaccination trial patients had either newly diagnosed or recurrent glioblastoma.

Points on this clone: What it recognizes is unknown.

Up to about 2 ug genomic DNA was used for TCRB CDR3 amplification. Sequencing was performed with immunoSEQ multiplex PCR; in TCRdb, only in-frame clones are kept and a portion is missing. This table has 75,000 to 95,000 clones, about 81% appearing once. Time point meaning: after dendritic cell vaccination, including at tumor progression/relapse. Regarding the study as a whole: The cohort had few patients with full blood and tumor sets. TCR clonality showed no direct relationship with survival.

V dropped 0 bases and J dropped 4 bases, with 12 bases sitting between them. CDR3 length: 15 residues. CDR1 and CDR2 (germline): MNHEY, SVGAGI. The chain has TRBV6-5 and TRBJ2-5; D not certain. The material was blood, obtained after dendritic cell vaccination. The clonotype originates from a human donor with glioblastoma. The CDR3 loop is CASSYSNSPRETQYF. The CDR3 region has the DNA TGTGCCAGCAGTTACTCGAACAGCCCCCGAGAGACCCAGTACTTC.